Below, 26 T cell receptor beta chains from the same sample are listed, as sequenced in a study of blood T cell repertoires in COVID-19. Libraries were prepared by immunoSEQ multiplex PCR; TCRdb keeps only in-frame clonotypes and omits some of them. Here the sample spans 110,000 or so clones, about 87% being singletons. The sequencing input was peripheral blood. These receptors were obtained from a woman in her 50s with acute or convalescent COVID-19.

This rearrangement joins TRBV20-1 to TRBJ2-3; maybe TRBD2 (5 bases). V shed 3 bases and J shed 6 bases, with 13 bases lying between them. CDR3 length: 13 residues. Germline CDR1 DFQATT, CDR2 SNEGSKA (reference sequence). The CDR3 spells CSASHGSEDTQYF. CDR3 nucleotide sequence: TGCAGTGCTAGTCATGGGAGTGAGGATACGCAGTATTTT.

This chain links TRBV11-2 with TRBJ1-1; D is ambiguous. V lost 3 bases, J lost 1 base, and 6 bases lay in between. Germline loops: CDR1 SGHAT, CDR2 FQNNGV. The CDR3 totals 13 residues. This CDR3 reads CASSFAGNTEAFF. In DNA form, the CDR3 reads TGTGCCAGCAGCTTCGCCGGGAACACTGAAGCTTTCTTT.

The gene calls are TRBV2 and TRBJ2-2, with 7 bases identical to TRBD1. Trimming at V came to 6 bases and at J to 4 bases, leaving 11 bases not matched to a gene. The CDR3 has 16 amino acids. CDR1 and CDR2 (germline): SNHLY, FYNNEI. CDR3 residues: CASRGYRPGGTGELFF. CDR3 in DNA: TGTGCCAGCAGGGGTTACAGACCAGGGGGCACCGGGGAGCTGTTTTTT.

The V and J genes are TRBV29-1 and TRBJ2-1, with 11 bases that match TRBD2. The CDR3 loop spans 13 amino acids. The V segment lost 7 bases and the J segment 7 bases; nucleotides outside the gene matches: 6. From germline, CDR1 is SQVTM and CDR2 ANQGSEA. This CDR3 is CSAPGLAANEQFF. CDR3 sequence (DNA): TGCAGCGCCCCGGGACTAGCGGCAAATGAGCAGTTCTTC.

This clone came up once. The chain combines TRBV24-1 with TRBJ1-3; perhaps TRBD1 as D (6 bases). Germline CDR1 KGHDR, CDR2 SFDVKD. This CDR3 region has 17 residues. V was clipped by 2 bases and J by 1 base, with 14 bases between them. The CDR3 is CATSDSPRGKSGNTIYF. The CDR3 coding sequence is TGTGCCACCAGTGATTCTCCCAGGGGAAAATCTGGAAACACCATATATTTT.

The rearrangement uses TRBV4-1 and TRBJ1-1; D unclear. Germline-derived CDR1 and CDR2 are MGHRA and YSYEKL. Trimming removed 7 bases at V and 0 bases at J, with 12 bases between. The CDR3 extends over 14 amino acids. CDR3 in amino acids: CASTLQSMNTEAFF. In nucleotides, the CDR3 is TGCGCCAGCACCCTACAGAGCATGAACACTGAAGCTTTCTTT.

V is TRBV19 and J is TRBJ2-7, with a weak D call TRBD2 (7 bases). Per the germline V gene, CDR1 is LNHDA and CDR2 is SQIVND (reference sequence). The CDR3 has 14 amino acids. Deletions cut 7 bases from V and 3 bases from J, with 16 bases between. The CDR3 DNA reads TGTGCCAGTAAGGGGGAGGGCAGTGACTACGAGCAGTACTTC. Translation gives CASKGEGSDYEQYF.

This rearrangement joins TRBV3-1 (or the pseudogene TRBV3-2) to TRBJ1-5; unclear D gene. Germline V gene data show CDR1 as LGHDT and CDR2 as YNNKEL (reference sequence). Trimming stripped 2 bases from V and 3 bases from J, with 14 bases between. The CDR3 has 16 amino acids. For the CDR3, the DNA is TGTGCCAGCAGCCAAAATCGCCCGGGATTCAATCAGCCCCAGCATTTT. Translation gives CASSQNRPGFNQPQHF.

The chain recombines TRBV11-2 with TRBJ2-7; the D gene is possibly TRBD1 (5 bases). Germline values: CDR1 SGHAT, CDR2 FQNNGV. Trimming cost V 2 bases and J 5 bases, with 10 bases left between them. This CDR3 has 13 amino acids. The CDR3 is CASSLPGSHEQYF. The CDR3 DNA reads as TGTGCCAGCAGCTTACCAGGGTCCCACGAGCAGTACTTC.

The chain carries TRBV10-2 and TRBJ2-7; 13 nucleotides line up with TRBD2. This CDR3 spans 13 amino acids. V lost 5 bases to trimming and J lost 6 bases; unmatched junction nucleotides: 1. Germline V CDR1 and CDR2: WSHSY, SAAADI. The CDR3 nucleotides are TGCGCCAGCAGTTGGACTAGCGGGGGCGAGCAGTACTTC. Protein: CASSWTSGGEQYF.

The chain has TRBV5-6 and TRBJ2-3; D not certain. In germline, CDR1 is SGHDT, CDR2 YYEEEE. The CDR3 runs to 14 residues. Trimming left V 2 bases short and J 5 bases short, with 12 bases between. The CDR3 DNA reads as TGTGCCAGCAGCTTAGGCAGAACGGGAGATACGCAGTATTTT. This encodes CASSLGRTGDTQYF.

V and J are TRBV19 and TRBJ1-5, with D tentatively TRBD1 (6 bases). CDR3 length: 12 residues. The ends were cut back, 8 bases at V and 5 bases at J, with 10 bases in the middle. The germline V gene has CDR1 LNHDA and CDR2 SQIVND (reference sequence). The CDR3 region has the DNA TGTGCCAGTGGGGACATTCATCAGCCCCAGCATTTT. Residues: CASGDIHQPQHF. Using reference TRBV19 and TRBJ1-5 for the parts outside the CDR3, the full variable domain is DGGITQSPKYLFRKEGQNVTLSCEQNLNHDAMYWYRQDPGQGLRLIYYSQIVNDFQKGDIAEGYSVSREKKESFPLTVTSAQKNPTAFYLCASGDIHQPQHFGDGTRLSIL.

The chain links TRBV11-2 to TRBJ2-7; 7 bases fit TRBD1. Germline CDR1 reads SGHAT; CDR2 reads FQNNGV. The CDR3 has 15 amino acids. The V gene end was trimmed by 6 bases and the J gene end by 2 bases; junction bases not matched to a gene: 10. The CDR3 spells CASRSPGRGTYEQYF. CDR3 coding DNA: TGTGCCAGCAGATCTCCAGGCAGGGGGACCTACGAGCAGTACTTC.

The chain carries TRBV7-2 and TRBJ1-2; D not certain. The CDR3 spans 16 residues. V was shortened by 1 base and J by 4 bases, with 16 bases between the two germline ends. Germline V CDR1 and CDR2: SGHTA, FQGNSA. This CDR3 is CASSLVAASEGYGYTF. The DNA for the CDR3 is TGTGCCAGCAGCTTAGTAGCAGCCTCCGAGGGCTATGGCTACACCTTC.

The chain uses TRBV5-1 and TRBJ2-5; D not resolved. V was trimmed by 4 bases and J by 2 bases, leaving 9 bases between them. This CDR3 has 13 residues. The germline V gene encodes CDR1 SGHRS and CDR2 YFSETQ. The CDR3 spells CASSEHQQETQYF. CDR3 bases: TGCGCCAGCAGCGAACACCAGCAAGAGACCCAGTACTTC.

The chain links TRBV7-8 to TRBJ2-2; 14 nucleotides match TRBD2. The germline CDR1 and CDR2 sequences are SGHVS and FQNEAQ. The CDR3 has 16 residues. With 5 bases clipped from V and 6 bases from J, the junction kept 5 bases outside the gene matches. CDR3 DNA sequence: TGTGCCAGCAGCCCGCGGACTAGCGGGGGGCCCGGGGAGCTGTTTTTT. Translation: CASSPRTSGGPGELFF.

The chain carries TRBV3-1 (or the pseudogene TRBV3-2) and TRBJ1-2; possibly TRBD1 for D (6 bases). Looked up from germline, CDR1 is LGHDT and CDR2 is YNNKEL (reference sequence). The CDR3 totals 16 residues. V lost 3 bases and J lost 2, with 16 bases in between. The CDR3 coding sequence is TGTGCCAGCAGCCATAGTCTTGGAACAGGGAACTATGGCTACACCTTC. It codes for CASSHSLGTGNYGYTF.

The chain carries TRBV5-1 and TRBJ1-1; unclear D gene. Trimming took 1 base from V and 0 from J, leaving 7 bases between them. Germline V lookup: CDR1 SGHRS, CDR2 YFSETQ. The CDR3 runs 14 residues. CDR3 in amino acids: CASSLSGLNTEAFF. The CDR3 DNA is TGCGCCAGCAGCTTGTCAGGATTGAACACTGAAGCTTTCTTT. Filled out from reference TRBV5-1 and TRBJ1-1, the complete variable domain reads KAGVTQTPRYLIKTRGQQVTLSCSPISGHRSVSWYQQTPGQGLQFLFEYFSETQRNKGNFPGRFSGRQFSNSRSEMNVSTLELGDSALYLCASSLSGLNTEAFFGQGTRLTVV.

This clone was seen just once. The chain combines TRBV23-1 with TRBJ1-5; 7 nucleotides agree with TRBD1. TRBV23-1 is identified as an open reading frame with a role that is uncertain. This CDR3 contains 13 residues. Unmatched junction bases numbered 0, after V lost 1 base and J lost 6 bases. The CDR3, as DNA: TGCGCCAGCAGTCAATACAGGGGTCAGCCCCAGCATTTT. Translation gives CASSQYRGQPQHF.

V and J are TRBV27 and TRBJ2-7, with a tentative D call TRBD1 (6 bases). Trimming removed 3 bases at V and 4 bases at J, with 10 bases between. CDR1 and CDR2 (germline): MNHEY, SMNVEV (reference sequence). The CDR3 runs 13 residues. The CDR3 DNA is TGTGCCAGCAGTTTTGGGCAGGGGTACGAGCAGTACTTC. It translates to CASSFGQGYEQYF.

V and J are TRBV4-1 and TRBJ2-7, with 8 bases identical to TRBD2. Germline V gene sequence: CDR1 MGHRA, CDR2 YSYEKL. The length of the CDR3 is 15 residues. After removal of 3 bases from V and 3 bases from J, the junction contained 7 bases not matched to a gene. The CDR3: CASSQAGTRDYEQYF. The CDR3 nucleotides are TGCGCCAGCAGCCAGGCCGGGACTAGGGACTACGAGCAGTACTTC.

This chain uses TRBV19 with TRBJ2-1, with 10 bases lining up with TRBD2. Germline V gene sequence: CDR1 LNHDA, CDR2 SQIVND (reference sequence). J lost 4 bases, V lost 6 bases, and 12 bases had no gene match. The CDR3 covers 17 residues. The CDR3 nucleotides are TGTGCCAGTAGGGTGGTGACTAGCGGGTCTCTATACAATGAGCAGTTCTTC. Translating gives CASRVVTSGSLYNEQFF.

DNA of the CDR3: TGTGCCAGCAGTGACTATAGCATCGGTCCGGAGGGTGAGACCCAGTACTTC. It yields the protein CASSDYSIGPEGETQYF. The chain carries TRBV6-4 and TRBJ2-5; D may be TRBD2 (6 bases). Germline CDR1 is MRHNA and CDR2 is SNTAGT. Trimming removed 1 base from V and 5 bases from J, with 20 bases in between. This CDR3 has 17 residues.

CDR3 region: CASSLSPGTPYQPQHF. CDR3 in DNA: TGTGCCAGCAGTTTATCCCCGGGGACTCCCTATCAGCCCCAGCATTTT. The chain employs TRBV28 and TRBJ1-5; D may be TRBD1 (5 bases). With 1 base removed from V and 5 bases from J, the gap between germline ends came to 15 bases. From germline, CDR1 is MDHEN and CDR2 SYDVKM. This CDR3 spans 16 amino acids.

CDR3 loop: CASSKASTRQRNSTDTQYF. CDR3 in DNA: TGTGCCAGCAGCAAAGCATCGACGAGGCAGCGAAACAGCACAGATACGCAGTATTTT. V usage is TRBV21-1 and J usage is TRBJ2-3; the listed D gene, TRBD2, was not tested against the DNA. TRBV21-1 is described as a pseudogene. This CDR3 comprises 19 residues.

J is TRBJ2-5 and V is TRBV2, with D possibly TRBD1 on 5 matching bases. The CDR3 length is 13 residues. Germline CDR1 is SNHLY and CDR2 is FYNNEI. V shed 3 bases and J shed 6 bases, with 11 bases lying between them. CDR3: CASSDDSRQTQYF. CDR3 DNA: TGTGCCAGCAGTGATGACAGTAGGCAGACCCAGTACTTC.